This T cell receptor (beta chain) was retrieved from a study of OX40 agonist ivuxolimab in advanced cancers. Study details: Dose-escalation patients' cancers were hepatocellular carcinoma, melanoma, renal cell or head and neck cancer.

As to this clone: What it binds is not known.

This CDR3 region has 15 residues. Trimming pared 0 bases from V and 3 bases from J, leaving 11 bases between. CDR1 and CDR2 (germline): MNHEY, SVGAGI. Profiling relied on immunoSEQ multiplex PCR, and the TCRdb table lists in-frame clones only, not all of them. The sample includes tens of thousands of clones, 87% of them seen just once. General study results and limits: At 0.1 to 3.0 mg/kg and by week 6, CD4+ and CD8+ T cells in the blood had expanded clonally. The work left the antigen specificity of expanded peripheral T cells undetermined.

Patients had blood sampled at baseline and again on cycle 4 day 1 and cycle 7 day 1. This specimen consisted of CD4+ or CD8+ T cells sorted from blood, obtained in a trial of the OX40 agonist ivuxolimab. This chain uses TRBV6-5 with TRBJ1-2, with D possibly TRBD1 on 5 matching bases. This sequence originates from an adult with an advanced solid tumor such as melanoma, head and neck, liver or kidney cancer. The CDR3 reads CASSYSGRLYYGYTF. Written as DNA, the CDR3 is TGTGCCAGCAGTTACTCGGGGCGGCTATACTATGGCTACACCTTC.